The T cell receptor (beta chain) described here comes from a study of CD4+ T cells in melanoma. Broader study findings: A reported correlation linked neoantigen-specific CD4+ T cells to CD8+, macrophage and B cell function. Diverse differentiation states were reported for melanoma neoantigen-specific CD4+ T cells.

Some clones are missing from TCRdb's copy, which holds only in-frame ones; the method was immunoSEQ multiplex PCR. The table lists about 22,000 clones, roughly 80% of them singletons. For this clone: Its cognate antigen is unknown.

The CDR3 has 14 residues. Germline CDR1 SEHNR, CDR2 FQNEAQ (reference sequence). The junction had 6 bases not matched to a gene; V was cut back by 5 bases and J by 9 bases. This receptor was taken from a human donor with melanoma. Sequencing was carried out using cells from a culture (not recorded whether cultured in vitro). The chain is built from TRBV7-9 and TRBJ2-1, with 11 bases fitting TRBD2. DNA for the CDR3: TGTGCCAGCAGCACCCTAGCGGGGGGAGGTGAGCAGTTCTTC. Protein: CASSTLAGGGEQFF.